This TCR beta chain was sequenced for a study of T-cell memory formation after mild COVID-19. The CDR3 sequence is 13 residues long. V lost 0 bases and J 5 bases, leaving 5 bases between the germline ends. Germline CDR1 reads LGHDT; CDR2 reads YNNKEL (reference sequence). With constant-segment primers, 5'RACE yielded cDNA libraries of TCR alpha and TCR beta that carried sample barcodes and UMIs. Via MiXCR, TCRdb re-called the 5' RACE reads, giving one row per CDR3 protein. The profile shows approximately 100,000 distinct CDR3 sequences, 11% of them singletons. Whole-study findings and limits: Among contracting clones, CD4+ were mainly CM/EM and CD8+ enriched in EMRA. Cross-reactive memory apparently joined, as some responding clones appeared in pre-infection memory. Whereas later expanders leaned CD4+, clones contracting day 15 to 85 showed a balanced CD4/CD8 makeup.

This clonotype was counted a few times. What it binds is not known. V and J are TRBV3-1 and TRBJ1-5; D is unclear. The sequenced sample consisted of PBMCs or a T cell subset sorted from them (not recorded which). This TCR came from a man younger than 35 who had mild COVID-19 (a few samples of this study predate the infection). Cell type and time point are not known. The DNA of the CDR3 is TGTGCCAGCAGCCAAGATGTATATCAGCCCCAGCATTTT. Its translation: CASSQDVYQPQHF. The full variable domain, rest sourced from reference TRBV3-1 and TRBJ1-5, is DTAVSQTPKYLVTQMGNDKSIKCEQNLGHDTMYWYKQDSKKFLKIMFSYNNKELIINETVPNRFSPKSPDKAHLNLHINSLELGDSAVYFCASSQDVYQPQHFGDGTRLSIL.